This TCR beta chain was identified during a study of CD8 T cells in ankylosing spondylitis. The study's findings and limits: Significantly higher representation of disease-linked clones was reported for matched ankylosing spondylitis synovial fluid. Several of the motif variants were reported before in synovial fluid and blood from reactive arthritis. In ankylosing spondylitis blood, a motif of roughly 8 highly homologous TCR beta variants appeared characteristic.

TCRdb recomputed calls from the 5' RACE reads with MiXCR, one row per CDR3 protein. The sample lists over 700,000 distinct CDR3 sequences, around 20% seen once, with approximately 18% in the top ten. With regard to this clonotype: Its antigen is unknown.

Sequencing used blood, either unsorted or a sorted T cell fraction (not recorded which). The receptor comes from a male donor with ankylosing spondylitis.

The CDR3: CASTAQPNEQFF. The CDR3 DNA reads as TGTGCCAGCACCGCCCAACCCAATGAGCAGTTCTTC. The chain couples TRBV6-2 or TRBV6-3 to TRBJ2-1; D unresolved. Germline values: CDR1 MNHEY, CDR2 SVGEGT. This CDR3 comprises 12 residues. Trimming took 7 bases from V and 6 from J, leaving 10 bases between them.